This entry is about one T cell receptor (beta chain). The antigen is unknown. Together with a sample-barcoded 5' primer, a J-beta primer mix was included in a second PCR lasting roughly 6 to 12 cycles. Via MiXCR, TCRdb re-called the 5' RACE reads, giving one row per CDR3 protein. Of around 780,000 distinct CDR3 sequences in the sample, roughly three fifths were seen once. Germline CDR1 is SNHLY and CDR2 is FYNNEI. V shed 4 bases and J shed 6 bases, with 15 bases lying between them. This CDR3 has 14 residues. This entry comes from a study of blood T cells in healthy people across ages. Each sample yielded at least 6.5 million isolated PBMCs. Study-wide points: Any conclusive comparison of naive versus antigen-experienced cells was prevented by using unsorted PBMCs. Unknown donor CMV status possibly confounded expanded clonotype changes. Strong correlation existed between TCR beta diversity and naive T cell percentage.

The TCR was taken from a middle-aged man in good health. The genes are TRBV2 and TRBJ1-2; D uncertain. Material for sequencing was blood. The CDR3 DNA reads TGTGCCAGCAGTGGAATACGGGGAAGGAATGGCTACACCTTC. Protein: CASSGIRGRNGYTF. The full variable domain, with the rest looked up from reference TRBV2 and TRBJ1-2, is EPEVTQTPSHQVTQMGQEVILRCVPISNHLYFYWYRQILGQKVEFLVSFYNNEISEKSEIFDDQFSVERPDGSNFTLKIRSTKLEDSAMYFCASSGIRGRNGYTFGSGTRLTVV.